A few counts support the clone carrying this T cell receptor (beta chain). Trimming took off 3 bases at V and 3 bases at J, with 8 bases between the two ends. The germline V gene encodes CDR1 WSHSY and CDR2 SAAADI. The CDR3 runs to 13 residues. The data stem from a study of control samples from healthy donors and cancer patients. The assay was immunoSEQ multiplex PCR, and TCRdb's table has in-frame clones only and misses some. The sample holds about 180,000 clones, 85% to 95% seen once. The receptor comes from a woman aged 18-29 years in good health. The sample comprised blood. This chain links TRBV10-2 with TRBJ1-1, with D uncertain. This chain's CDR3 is CASSDWLDTEAFF. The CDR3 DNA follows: TGCGCCAGCAGTGATTGGTTGGACACTGAAGCTTTCTTT.